This TCR beta chain is from a study of cytomegalovirus exposure and HLA in healthy donors. Broader study findings: Later genetic work tied a missense DCLRE1C variant to beta-chain V and J trimming. Earlier analysis looked at TCR beta V segments, and most were productive about 90% or about 30% of the time. Some V segments could not be told apart, so they were left out, TRBV6-2 and TRBV6-3 among them.

Use of 60 Vbeta and 13 Jbeta primers characterized the PCR. The data were produced by immunoSEQ multiplex PCR, yet TCRdb's version contains in-frame clones alone and is incomplete. The top ten hold 13% to 15% of the sample, which has about 96,000 clones, 60% to 75% seen once. The ends were cut back, 10 bases at V and 8 bases at J, with 14 bases in the middle. CDR1 and CDR2 from the germline V gene are LGHNT and FRNRAP. This CDR3 has 12 amino acids. On this clone itself: Its specificity is not known.

Sequenced material: PBMCs. The chain has TRBV12-5 and TRBJ2-2; D is perhaps TRBD1 (5 bases). The origin of this receptor is a woman in her 70s in good health and CMV-seropositive. The CDR3 region has the DNA TGTGCTACCGGACAAGGGTTAGGGGAGCTGTTTTTT. Its protein is CATGQGLGELFF.